This TCR beta chain is drawn from a study of T cells in localized non-small cell lung cancer. The CDR3 spans 12 residues. Trimming removed 2 bases at V and 2 bases at J, with 4 bases between. CDR1 MDHEN and CDR2 SYDVKM come from the germline V gene. Profiled with immunoSEQ multiplex PCR; TCRdb holds only in-frame clones, not every one. The table has over a thousand clones, less than 30% seen once. Sequencing was performed on normal lung tissue next to the tumor, taken before any cancer treatment. The V call is TRBV28, the J call TRBJ2-7; no clear D gene. The TCR originated in a male donor aged 60 or over with stage II lung adenocarcinoma. The CDR3 here is CASSLSTYEQYF. CDR3 nucleotide sequence: TGTGCCAGCAGTTTAAGCACCTACGAGCAGTACTTC.